This TCR beta chain was observed in a study of T cell repertoires in cytomegalovirus infection. Study at large: From public TCR beta signatures came an indication of both CMV infection and matching HLA type.

Study observations and caveats: Across the ex vivo response, the dominant clonotypes were HLA-C-restricted CMV-specific TCR beta clonotypes. Summed frequency of public TCR beta families distinguished CMV carriers with the relevant HLA.

This clonotype appeared many times. What it binds is unknown. Losses at the gene ends were 4 bases for V and 0 bases for J; bases not matched to a gene: 4. This CDR3 has 15 residues. Germline-derived CDR1 and CDR2 are SGHRS and YFSETQ. MiXCR, applied by TCRdb to the reads, yields one record per CDR3 protein. Of hundreds of thousands of distinct CDR3 sequences detected, around 11% appear once; the ten largest clones hold about 10%. The sequencing input was PBMCs. The V gene is TRBV5-1, the J gene TRBJ2-1; the match to TRBD2 covers 7 bases. The clonotype originates from a human donor in good health (CMV status not recorded). Some clones in this sample may be carry-over from other donors' samples. This chain's CDR3 is CASSIGGSSYNEQFF. The DNA of the CDR3 is TGCGCCAGCAGCATCGGCGGGAGCTCCTACAATGAGCAGTTCTTC.